The subject of this entry is one T cell receptor beta chain. Preparation of the TCRbeta library was carried out with unique molecular identifiers. TCRdb re-called the PCR reads with MiXCR, one entry per CDR3 protein. In the table there are a few hundred thousand distinct CDR3 sequences, about an eighth of which are singletons. This sample was included in a study of T-cell reconstitution after alpha-beta-depleted transplantation in children. J was trimmed by 3 bases and V by 2 bases; bases with no gene match: 4. CDR1 and CDR2 from the germline V gene are MNHEY and SVGAGI. The CDR3 extends over 15 amino acids.

V is TRBV6-5 and J is TRBJ1-2, with 9 positions matching TRBD1. The sequence derives from a human donor who donated a stem cell graft to a child with combined immunodeficiency. The input for sequencing was PBMCs from the stem cell graft donor, taken from the stem cell graft. The CDR3 DNA follows: TGTGCCAGCAGTTACCCCGGACAGGGGCACTATGGCTACACCTTC. Amino acids: CASSYPGQGHYGYTF.